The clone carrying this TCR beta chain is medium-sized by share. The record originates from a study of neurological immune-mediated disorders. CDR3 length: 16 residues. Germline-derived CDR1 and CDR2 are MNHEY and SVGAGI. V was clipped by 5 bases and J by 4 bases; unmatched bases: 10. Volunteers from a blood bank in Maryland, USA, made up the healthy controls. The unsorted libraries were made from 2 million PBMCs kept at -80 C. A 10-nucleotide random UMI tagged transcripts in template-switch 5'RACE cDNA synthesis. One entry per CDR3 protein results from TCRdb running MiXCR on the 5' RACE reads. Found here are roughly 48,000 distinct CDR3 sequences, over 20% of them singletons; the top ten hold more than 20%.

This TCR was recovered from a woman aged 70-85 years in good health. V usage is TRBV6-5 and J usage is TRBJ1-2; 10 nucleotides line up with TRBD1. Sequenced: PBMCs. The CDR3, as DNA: TGTGCCAGCAGTCCCTTAACCGGGACAGGGGCCTATGGCTACACCTTC. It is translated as CASSPLTGTGAYGYTF.